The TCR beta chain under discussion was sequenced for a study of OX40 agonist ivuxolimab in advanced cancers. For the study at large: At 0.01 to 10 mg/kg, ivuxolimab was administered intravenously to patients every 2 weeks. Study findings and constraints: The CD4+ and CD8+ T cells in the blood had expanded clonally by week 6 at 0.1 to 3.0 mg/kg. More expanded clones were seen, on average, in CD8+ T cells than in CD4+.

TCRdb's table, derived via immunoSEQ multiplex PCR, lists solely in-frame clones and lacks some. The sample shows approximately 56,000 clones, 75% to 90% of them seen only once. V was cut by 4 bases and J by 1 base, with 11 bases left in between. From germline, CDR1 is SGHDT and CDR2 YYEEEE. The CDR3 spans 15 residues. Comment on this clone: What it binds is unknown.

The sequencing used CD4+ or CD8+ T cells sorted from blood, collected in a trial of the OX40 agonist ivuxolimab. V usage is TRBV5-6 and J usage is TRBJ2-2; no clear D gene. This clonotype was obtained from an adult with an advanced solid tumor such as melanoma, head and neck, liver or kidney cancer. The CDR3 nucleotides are TGTGCCAGCAGCGTCCGGGTCATGAACACCGGGGAGCTGTTTTTT. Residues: CASSVRVMNTGELFF.